This T cell receptor beta chain was captured by sequencing in a study of response to subunit inactivated influenza vaccine. Broader study findings: The authors put forward the suggestion that each seasonal influenza vaccination may bring in only a limited number of new T cells.

One entry per CDR3 protein results from TCRdb running MiXCR on the RT-PCR reads. There are hundreds of thousands of distinct CDR3 sequences in the sample; roughly 8.2% occur only once, and approximately 12% lies in the top ten. The CDR3 is made up of 15 amino acids. Germline CDR1 KGHSH, CDR2 LQKENI. Trimming took 3 bases from V and 1 from J, leaving 13 bases between them. The sample holds a few counts of this clonotype. Its antigen is currently unknown. Here the sequenced sample was PBMCs from blood, taken roughly 24 months after vaccination. The TCR originated in a man in his fifties or sixties who received an inactivated influenza vaccine. This chain uses TRBV18 with TRBJ2-7; weak D call: TRBD2 (6 bases). The CDR3, as DNA: TGTGCCAGCTCACCTGGAGGGTTTTTGTCCTACGAGCAGTACTTC. Translation gives CASSPGGFLSYEQYF.